The 11 T cell receptor beta chains reported below all come from one sample, sequenced in a study of blood T cells in healthy people across ages. Primers used in a second PCR of roughly 7 to 12 cycles were a sample-barcoded 5' primer and a J-beta primer mix. A single record per CDR3 protein comes from TCRdb applying MiXCR to the 5' RACE reads. The profile shows about 1.4 million distinct CDR3 sequences, approximately 60% of them singletons. Sequenced: blood. These TCRs come from a man between 18 and 29 years old in good health.

This sequence joins TRBV15 and TRBJ2-1, with D possibly TRBD2 on 6 matching bases. Between the trimmed V and J ends, which lost 6 bases and 3 bases, there was a span of 15 bases. There are 15 residues in the CDR3. Germline CDR1 LNHNV, CDR2 YYDKDF (reference sequence). The CDR3: CATREGTVFYNEQFF. CDR3 sequence (DNA): TGTGCCACCAGGGAGGGGACCGTTTTCTACAATGAGCAGTTCTTC.

The chain combines TRBV6-5 with TRBJ2-3; 8 nucleotides agree with TRBD2. This CDR3 is 16 amino acids long. The ends lost 6 bases at V and 3 bases at J; junction bases unmatched: 11. The germline CDR1 and CDR2 sequences are MNHEY and SVGAGI. This CDR3 is CASRSPSGFPTDTQYF. CDR3 nucleotides: TGTGCCAGCAGGTCCCCTAGCGGGTTCCCAACAGATACGCAGTATTTT.

The CDR3 DNA reads as TGTGCCAGCAGCACCGGGACAGAGGCCTACGAGCAGTACTTC. This encodes CASSTGTEAYEQYF. The gene calls are TRBV12-3 or TRBV12-4 and TRBJ2-7; 7 positions agree with TRBD1. V was clipped by 6 bases and J by 2 bases; unmatched bases: 7. This CDR3 is built from 14 residues.

This clonotype was counted between two and nine times. The chain is built from TRBV6-2 or TRBV6-3 and TRBJ2-7; D unresolved. Germline CDR1 reads MNHEY; CDR2 reads SVGEGT. Trimming stripped 6 bases from V and 7 bases from J, with 10 bases between. The CDR3 runs 11 residues. The CDR3 protein is CASSLLLEQYF. The DNA of the CDR3 is TGTGCCAGCAGCCTACTTCTGGAGCAGTACTTC.

This chain connects TRBV7-8 to TRBJ2-1; TRBD1 agrees at 8 bases. The CDR3 loop spans 14 amino acids. Germline V gene sequence: CDR1 SGHVS, CDR2 FQNEAQ. With V trimmed by 8 bases and J by 7 bases, 10 bases remained unmatched. The CDR3: CASYPGTGWNEQFF. The CDR3 region has the DNA TGTGCCAGCTATCCCGGGACAGGCTGGAATGAGCAGTTCTTC.

This clonotype was found a few times. The chain recombines TRBV20-1 with TRBJ2-1, with D possibly matching TRBD2 (5 bases). With 0 bases removed from V and 6 bases from J, the gap between germline ends came to 12 bases. CDR3 size: 14 residues. The germline V gene has CDR1 DFQATT and CDR2 SNEGSKA (reference sequence). The chain's CDR3 is CSARDIAGLNEQFF. The CDR3 DNA follows: TGCAGTGCTAGAGATATTGCAGGACTCAATGAGCAGTTCTTC.

The gene calls are TRBV10-2 and TRBJ1-1; D ambiguous. CDR3 length: 16 residues. The germline gives CDR1 WSHSY, CDR2 SAAADI. The ends were cut back, 0 bases at V and 0 bases at J, with 11 bases in the middle. The CDR3 protein is CASSESARTMNTEAFF. The CDR3, as DNA: TGCGCCAGCAGTGAGTCAGCGCGGACTATGAACACTGAAGCTTTCTTT.

In its sample, this clonotype was seen a few times. The rearrangement links TRBV2 to TRBJ2-7; 7 bases are shared with TRBD1. CDR3 length: 12 amino acids. Per germline, CDR1 SNHLY and CDR2 FYNNEI. V lost 6 bases to trimming and J lost 3 bases; unmatched junction nucleotides: 2. CDR3 nucleotides: TGTGCCAGCAGGCAGGGGGTCTACGAGCAGTACTTC. Amino acid sequence: CASRQGVYEQYF.

V is TRBV12-3 or TRBV12-4 and J is TRBJ2-6, with D tentatively TRBD1 or TRBD2 (6 bases each). Trimming took 3 bases from V and 4 from J, leaving 13 bases between them. The CDR3 totals 16 residues. The CDR3: CASSFLGGEGANVLTF. The CDR3 nucleotides are TGTGCCAGCAGTTTTTTGGGGGGCGAGGGGGCCAACGTCCTGACTTTC.

The chain joins TRBV11-2 to TRBJ2-7, with TRBD2 matching 8 bases. The CDR3 is made up of 15 amino acids. Germline trimming cut 5 bases from V and 0 bases from J; bases unmatched to any gene: 6. Germline V lookup: CDR1 SGHAT, CDR2 FQNNGV. In DNA, the CDR3 is TGTGCCAGCAGCCAAATAGCGGGATTCTCCTACGAGCAGTACTTC. Protein sequence: CASSQIAGFSYEQYF.

This chain links TRBV12-3 or TRBV12-4 with TRBJ2-1, with D maybe TRBD1 (6 bases). The CDR3 covers 16 residues. V lost 7 bases to trimming and J lost 0 bases, with 16 bases between them. This chain's CDR3 is CASNTQGTPSYNEQFF. The CDR3 DNA sequence: TGTGCCAGCAACACTCAGGGGACGCCCTCCTACAATGAGCAGTTCTTC.